These 10 T cell receptor beta chains were sequenced from one sample in a study of cytomegalovirus exposure and HLA in healthy donors. It was with 60 Vbeta and 13 Jbeta primers that the PCR ran. Using immunoSEQ multiplex PCR, the repertoire was profiled, and TCRdb retains in-frame clones only, with some absent. The profile shows around 200,000 clones, roughly four fifths of them singletons. The sequenced material came from PBMCs. All receptors come from a man aged 45 to 65 in good health and CMV-seronegative.

The chain combines TRBV4-2 with TRBJ2-5; 9 positions agree with TRBD1. Germline CDR1 reads LGHNA; CDR2 reads YNFKEQ. V shed 0 bases, J shed 0 bases, and the junction held 8 bases outside the gene matches. The CDR3 spans 18 residues. CDR3 residues: CASSQDPGQGHYQETQYF. CDR3 DNA sequence: TGTGCCAGCAGCCAAGACCCGGGACAGGGTCATTACCAAGAGACCCAGTACTTC.

The V gene is TRBV19, the J gene TRBJ1-2; weak D call: TRBD1 (5 bases). The CDR3 runs to 15 residues. Germline V gene sequence: CDR1 LNHDA, CDR2 SQIVND (reference sequence). Trimming pared 3 bases from V and 4 bases from J, leaving 15 bases between. CDR3 loop: CASSIRLRGFYGYTF. Written as DNA, the CDR3 is TGTGCCAGTAGTATTAGGTTGCGGGGCTTCTATGGCTACACCTTC. Based on the CDR3 plus reference TRBV19 and TRBJ1-2, the full variable domain is DGGITQSPKYLFRKEGQNVTLSCEQNLNHDAMYWYRQDPGQGLRLIYYSQIVNDFQKGDIAEGYSVSREKKESFPLTVTSAQKNPTAFYLCASSIRLRGFYGYTFGSGTRLTVV.

CDR3 coding DNA: TGTGCCAGCAGCTTACAGGTTCGACAGACCAAGGAGACCCAGTACTTC. It yields the protein CASSLQVRQTKETQYF. The J gene is TRBJ2-5, the V gene TRBV7-2, with D perhaps matching TRBD1 (5 bases). This CDR3 is built from 16 residues. Deletions cut 2 bases from V and 5 bases from J, with 18 bases between. CDR1 is SGHTA, CDR2 FQGNSA, per germline.

Here the CDR3 DNA reads TGTGCCAGCAGCTTAGTAGGCGGCCCGACCTACGAGCAGTACTTC. Its translation is CASSLVGGPTYEQYF. V gene TRBV7-9 combines with J gene TRBJ2-7; D gene unclear. The CDR3 is made up of 15 amino acids. CDR1 is SEHNR and CDR2 is FQNEAQ in the germline V gene (reference sequence). Trimming removed 1 base from V and 2 bases from J, with 12 bases in between.

This chain links TRBV7-6 with TRBJ1-2, with 9 bases lining up with TRBD1. Germline lookup yields CDR1 SGHVS and CDR2 FNYEAQ. The CDR3 is 14 amino acids. J was trimmed by 6 bases and V by 5 bases; bases with no gene match: 7. The chain's CDR3 is CASSPTGTGNGYTF. As DNA, the CDR3 is TGTGCCAGCAGCCCGACCGGGACAGGGAATGGCTACACCTTC. The full variable domain, rest sourced from reference TRBV7-6 and TRBJ1-2, is GAGVSQSPRYKVTKRGQDVALRCDPISGHVSLYWYRQALGQGPEFLTYFNYEAQQDKSGLPNDRFSAERPEGSISTLTIQRTEQRDSAMYRCASSPTGTGNGYTFGSGTRLTVV.

The chain recombines TRBV5-1 with TRBJ1-5; D is perhaps TRBD1 (5 bases). The CDR3 is 13 residues long. Looked up from germline, CDR1 is SGHRS and CDR2 is YFSETQ. Deletions cut 3 bases from V and 6 bases from J, with 10 bases between. The CDR3 DNA reads as TGCGCCAGCAGCTGGCAGGGATCTCAGCCCCAGCATTTT. As protein: CASSWQGSQPQHF.

The CDR3 sequence is CASRLAGVYEQYF. CDR3 DNA: TGTGCCAGCCGACTAGCGGGAGTCTACGAGCAGTACTTC. The chain joins TRBV7-2 to TRBJ2-7, with TRBD2 matching 12 bases. Germline V gene data show CDR1 as SGHTA and CDR2 as FQGNSA. V lost 8 bases, J lost 3 bases, and 2 bases stayed unmatched. CDR3 length: 13 amino acids.

This clone was observed once. This rearrangement joins TRBV5-1 to TRBJ2-4; 16 nucleotides line up with TRBD2. V gave up 4 bases and J gave up 8 bases; unmatched junction bases: 3. This CDR3 contains 15 residues. The V gene's germline CDR1 is SGHRS and CDR2 YFSETQ. CDR3 coding DNA: TGCGCCAGCAGCGATGGGACTAGCGGGGGGGACATTCAGTACTTC. Amino acid sequence: CASSDGTSGGDIQYF. Variable domain in full (rest from reference TRBV5-1 and TRBJ2-4): KAGVTQTPRYLIKTRGQQVTLSCSPISGHRSVSWYQQTPGQGLQFLFEYFSETQRNKGNFPGRFSGRQFSNSRSEMNVSTLELGDSALYLCASSDGTSGGDIQYFGAGTRLSVL.

The chain employs TRBV9 and TRBJ1-1; D perhaps matches TRBD1 (5 bases). Trimming left V 0 bases short and J 3 bases short, with 9 bases between. CDR1 is SGDLS, CDR2 YYNGEE, per germline. The CDR3 contains 14 residues. The CDR3 nucleotides are TGTGCCAGCAGCGTAGGGGGACTGTACACTGAAGCTTTCTTT. Its translation: CASSVGGLYTEAFF.

The chain recombines TRBV6-1 with TRBJ1-2, with 11 positions matching TRBD1. The CDR3 totals 15 residues. The V gene's germline CDR1 is MNHNS and CDR2 SASEGT. The V segment lost 6 bases and the J segment 7 bases; nucleotides outside the gene matches: 10. CDR3 in DNA: TGTGCCAGCAGAGGGTCCGGGACAGGGGGTGGTGGCTACACCTTC. Residues: CASRGSGTGGGGYTF.